This T cell receptor beta chain was retrieved from a study of blood T cell repertoires in COVID-19. This CDR3 spans 12 amino acids. Per the germline V gene, CDR1 is SQVTM and CDR2 is ANQGSEA. With 5 bases clipped from V and 6 bases from J, the junction kept 6 bases outside the gene matches. This table comes from immunoSEQ multiplex PCR, and its TCRdb copy is limited to in-frame clones, with some not included. The table shows about 120,000 clones, with 82% occurring only once. The TCR sequence derives from a man aged 70-80 years with acute or convalescent COVID-19. What was sequenced was peripheral blood. V gene TRBV29-1 combines with J gene TRBJ2-7; 8 nucleotides match TRBD1. The CDR3 is CSVTDRGGEQYF. The CDR3 region has the DNA TGCAGCGTTACCGACAGGGGCGGCGAGCAGTACTTC.